Sequencing of this T cell receptor (beta chain) was carried out in a study of blood T cell repertoires in COVID-19 (dated by TCRdb to 2020 to 2021). Regarding the complete study: Samples from collaborators originated in the United States, Italy and Spain and spanned both the acute and convalescent phases of COVID-19. The material from the prospective study consisted of cDNA or gDNA derived from T cells, B-cell-depleted T cells, or PBMCs. The dataset comprised deeply sampled blood TCRbeta repertoires from subjects exposed to, actively infected with, or recovered from COVID-19. The repertoires were released in a freely available public database intended as a resource for research on the immune response to SARS-CoV-2. The samples were drawn from two sources: the first 160 participants of the ongoing ImmuneRACE study, and over 1,000 subjects contributed by 6 global collaborators. A de-identified subject ID, COVID-19 status, age in years and sex were almost always included in the sample metadata. Where HLA class I and class II types were available, the types were taken from metadata supplied by the sample provider, not from assay-based typing.

The collaborating institutions used their own protocols to collect whole blood in K2EDTA tubes. For TCRbeta analysis, collaborators shipped samples as frozen whole blood, isolated PBMCs, or DNA extracted from either of those sample types. In regard to this clone: Its recognized antigen is unknown. Base qualities are missing; no much larger clone stands one base away.

TCRbeta CDR3 regions were amplified from genomic DNA by means of the immunoSEQ Assay, a bias-controlled multiplex PCR. From the authors' description of their analysis: Within the assay, amplification of reference gene primers was used to estimate how many nucleated cells each sample contained. Sequence reads were collapsed and filtered to measure the absolute abundance of every unique TCRbeta CDR3 rearrangement. Productive Simpson clonality was computed per sample as the square root of Simpson's diversity index over productive rearrangements. The immuneACCESS repertoire file appears here via TCRdb, limited to in-frame rearrangements. These files lack a portion of the clones; in checked studies, under half of the deficit traces to unresolved V genes, and the cause of the others is not known. V and J calls and clone size come straight from that table; D and trimming were deduced from the DNA. This sample comprises about 50,000 clones, roughly 87% of them detected only once. Jointly, the top ten make up 5.5% to 7.5% of the sample.

Points the paper makes about the study in general: Clinical and demographic metadata were provided uncurated, with the amount varying by source and participant.

The material sequenced was peripheral blood. The origin of this receptor is a man in his fifties or sixties with active COVID-19.

This receptor carries the CDR3 CAWRGAGGLFGEQFF. The DNA is as follows: TGTGCCTGGAGAGGGGCTGGGGGCCTCTTCGGGGAGCAGTTCTTC. The rearrangement combines TRBV30 with TRBJ2-1; possibly the D gene is TRBD1, per 6 matching bases. The germline V gene (reference sequence) gives CDR1 as GTSNPN and CDR2 as SVGIG. The CDR3 measures 15 amino acids from cysteine to phenylalanine. Here the CDR3 DNA is all that survives: 45 bases in frame from base 1. Trimming takes 3 bases from V and 10 bases from J, and the germline ends sit 22 bases apart.